These T cell receptor beta chains were read from a single sample in a study of tumor and adjacent non-tumor tissue in lung cancer. TCRdb called the multiplex PCR reads again in MiXCR, with one record for every CDR3 protein. The profile shows 60,000 to 70,000 distinct CDR3 sequences, 65% to 80% of them singletons. The sample was distant non-tumor lung tissue. These TCRs come from a man between 60 and 75 years old with non-small cell lung cancer. CDR3s include the opening cysteine and the closing phenylalanine or tryptophan. Fields, in order: D gene, V gene, J gene, clone size, CDR3 DNA, CDR3 protein. The D gene is left open where the match is weak. Expanded clones are given a class, and other clones once, few, many or no size at all.

d_gene: NA; v_gene: TRBV28; j_gene: TRBJ1-2; abundance: NA; CDR3nt: TGTGCCAGCAAACCACTAGGGACCAAAAATGGATACACCTTC; CDR3aa: CASKPLGTKNGYTF
d_gene: NA; v_gene: TRBV6-1; j_gene: TRBJ2-6; abundance: NA; CDR3nt: TGCGCCAGCAGTGGCAACTCTGGGGCCAACGTCATGACTTTC; CDR3aa: CASSGNSGANVMTF
d_gene: TRBD1; v_gene: TRBV29-1; j_gene: TRBJ2-7; abundance: NA; CDR3nt: TGCAGCGCCAGGGACAGGGCTAAAGTAGCCCACGAGCAGTACTTC; CDR3aa: CSARDRAKVAHEQYF
d_gene: NA; v_gene: TRBV4-1; j_gene: TRBJ2-7; abundance: once; CDR3nt: TGCTCCAGCAGCCAAGATAGGGGTACGAGCAACGAGCATTACTTC; CDR3aa: CSSSQDRGTSNEHYF
d_gene: NA; v_gene: TRBV11-3; j_gene: TRBJ2-5; abundance: NA; CDR3nt: TGTGCCTGCAGCTTGGCCCCGGACAGTCAAGAGACCCACTACTTC; CDR3aa: CACSLAPDSQETHYF
d_gene: TRBD2; v_gene: TRBV11-2; j_gene: TRBJ2-3; abundance: NA; CDR3nt: TGTGCCAACAGCCCTAGCGGGAGTGTCTCAGATACGCAGTATTTT; CDR3aa: CANSPSGSVSDTQYF
d_gene: TRBD2; v_gene: TRBV14; j_gene: TRBJ2-5; abundance: NA; CDR3nt: TGTGCCAGCAGCCTCTGGACTAGCGGGAGGCAAGAGACACAATACTTC; CDR3aa: CASSLWTSGRQETQYF
d_gene: TRBD1; v_gene: TRBV5-5; j_gene: TRBJ2-5; abundance: NA; CDR3nt: TGTACCAGCAGCGGACGGGACAGGTGGGCGATCCAGTACTTC; CDR3aa: CTSSGRDRWAIQYF
d_gene: TRBD2; v_gene: TRBV6-1; j_gene: TRBJ2-5; abundance: NA; CDR3nt: TGTGCCAACAGTAGCGGGAGGGCCCTGGAGACCCAGTACTTC; CDR3aa: CANSSGRALETQYF
d_gene: NA; v_gene: TRBV4-1; j_gene: TRBJ2-1; abundance: NA; CDR3nt: TGCGCCAGCAGCCGGAGGCCAAGGCGTGAGCAGTTCTTC; CDR3aa: CASSRRPRREQFF
d_gene: NA; v_gene: TRBV28; j_gene: TRBJ2-1; abundance: NA; CDR3nt: TGTGCCAGCAGTCAAGACCACGATGAGCAGTTCTTC; CDR3aa: CASSQDHDEQFF
d_gene: NA; v_gene: TRBV4-1; j_gene: TRBJ1-1; abundance: NA; CDR3nt: TGCGCCAGCAGCCAAGTTTCGTCCACTGAAGCTTTCTTT; CDR3aa: CASSQVSSTEAFF
d_gene: NA; v_gene: TRBV29-1; j_gene: TRBJ2-3; abundance: NA; CDR3nt: TGCAGCGTTCTGAGCGGCCGCCCAGATACGCAGTATTTT; CDR3aa: CSVLSGRPDTQYF
d_gene: NA; v_gene: TRBV5-1; j_gene: TRBJ2-4; abundance: many; CDR3nt: TGCGCCAGCAGCCACTCTTCACTCCGGGTCGGAAACATTCAGTACTTC; CDR3aa: CASSHSSLRVGNIQYF
d_gene: TRBD2; v_gene: TRBV5-4; j_gene: TRBJ2-1; abundance: many; CDR3nt: TGTGCCAGCAGCTTGGTCGGGACTAGCGTAACCAATGAGCAGTTCTTC; CDR3aa: CASSLVGTSVTNEQFF
d_gene: NA; v_gene: TRBV29-1; j_gene: TRBJ2-2; abundance: NA; CDR3nt: TGTAGGGTCCTCTTGGACAGCACGACCGGGGAGCTGTTTTTT; CDR3aa: CRVLLDSTTGELFF
d_gene: NA; v_gene: TRBV7-9; j_gene: TRBJ1-6; abundance: many; CDR3nt: TGTGCCAGCAGCGCCGGGAATCGTTCACCCCTCCACTTT; CDR3aa: CASSAGNRSPLHF
d_gene: NA; v_gene: TRBV11-2; j_gene: TRBJ1-2; abundance: NA; CDR3nt: TGTGCCAGCAGTCCCGGGGGTGCATGCGGCTATACCTTC; CDR3aa: CASSPGGACGYTF